Sequencing of this T cell receptor (beta chain) was carried out in a study of regulatory and conventional T cells in RAG deficiency. Study outcomes and limitations: Patient subsets had shorter CDR3s; Omenn Treg-Tconv overlap exceeded 90%.

This clone has a handful of counts. Its specificity is unknown. The CDR3 runs 14 residues. The ends lost 6 bases at V and 3 bases at J; junction bases unmatched: 5. Germline CDR1 reads KGHSH; CDR2 reads LQKENI. Sequencing was performed with immunoSEQ multiplex PCR; in TCRdb, only in-frame clones are kept and a portion is missing. The sample consists of roughly 34,000 clones, 70% to 80% of them appearing once. Blood CD4+ CD25-low CD127-high conventional T cells supplied the genomic DNA template. A further study also used this sample, focusing on regulatory T cells. That paper states: The primer mix had 52 TRBV and 13 TRBJ primers.

The chain has TRBV18 and TRBJ2-1; 7 nucleotides match TRBD1. The sequenced material came from CD4+ effector T cells sorted from blood. This TCR came from a human donor in good health. CDR3 residues: CASSPDRNYNEQFF. CDR3 bases: TGTGCCAGCTCGCCGGACAGGAACTACAATGAGCAGTTCTTC.